This T cell receptor (beta chain) was sequenced during a study of blood T cell repertoires in COVID-19 (dated by TCRdb to the early 2020s). Concerning the study at large: Collaborator samples came from the United States, Italy and Spain and covered acute and convalescent phases of COVID-19. Where HLA class I and class II types were available, the types were taken from metadata supplied by the sample provider, not from assay-based typing. A de-identified subject ID, COVID-19 status, age in years and sex were almost always included in the sample metadata. The dataset comprised deeply sampled blood TCRbeta repertoires from subjects exposed to, actively infected with, or recovered from COVID-19. The material from the prospective study consisted of cDNA or gDNA derived from T cells, B-cell-depleted T cells, or PBMCs. The samples were drawn from the first 160 participants of the ongoing ImmuneRACE study and from over a thousand subjects provided by 6 global collaborators. A freely available public database, intended as a resource for researchers studying the immune response to SARS-CoV-2, is where the repertoires were released.

The investigation overall reported the following: The amount of clinical and demographic metadata varied by source and participant and was provided uncurated.

A remark on this clone: This clone's antigen is unknown. It has no much larger one-base neighbor in the sample; base qualities were not kept.

TCRbeta CDR3 regions were amplified from genomic DNA using the immunoSEQ Assay, a bias-controlled multiplex PCR. Concerning the study's data processing: The number of nucleated cells in each sample was estimated from the amplification of reference gene primers within the assay. To quantify the absolute abundance of each unique TCRbeta CDR3 rearrangement, sequence reads were collapsed and filtered. Productive Simpson clonality was computed per sample as the square root of Simpson's diversity index over productive rearrangements. TCRdb limited this immuneACCESS table to in-frame rearrangements with V and J called. A share of clones is missing; checked studies link under half to unresolved V genes, and the rest is unexplained. That table furnishes V, J and clone size, whereas the DNA furnished D and trimming. The sample profile shows approximately 150,000 clones; around 87% of them were found once. The top ten clones comprise 35% to 40% of the sample.

A second Seattle source provided samples from volunteer blood donors who had recovered from COVID-19. Collaborating institutions collected whole blood in K2EDTA tubes following their own protocols. For TCRbeta analysis, collaborator samples were shipped as frozen whole blood, as isolated PBMCs, or as DNA extracted from either sample type. The material sequenced was peripheral blood. The source of this sequence is a man aged 45-65 years who had recovered from COVID-19.

The DNA reads as follows: TGTGCCAGCAGCGTAGAGTGGGGCCTTGGTAATGAGCAGTTCTTC. It specifies CASSVEWGLGNEQFF. Rearrangement joined TRBV9 to TRBJ2-1, and perhaps TRBD1 as D gene, on 5 matching bases. Trimming at the junction amounts to 0 bases on V and 7 bases on J, and the germline ends lie 14 bases apart. The CDR1 and CDR2 encoded by the germline V gene are SGDLS and YYNGEE. Inclusive of the bounding cysteine and phenylalanine, the CDR3 is 15 residues long. The DNA shown is the 45-base CDR3, in frame from base 1.